The clone carrying this T cell receptor beta chain was recorded at least ten times. Measured with immunoSEQ multiplex PCR; TCRdb has only the in-frame clones, and not every one. The sample has 430,000 or so clones; roughly 90% are singletons. The CDR3 has 13 residues. J lost 4 bases, V lost 5 bases, and 7 bases had no gene match. Germline V gives CDR1 SQVTM, CDR2 ANQGSEA. This sample is drawn from a study of blood T cell repertoires in COVID-19. Study in general: The United States, Italy and Spain supplied acute and convalescent COVID-19 samples. T cells, B-cell-depleted T cells, or PBMCs provided the cDNA or gDNA that served as material.

Followed longitudinally, the Seattle patients had been enrolled during active infection. The clonotype was recovered from a man younger than 35 with COVID-19, enrolled during active disease. Sequencing was performed on peripheral blood. This chain uses TRBV29-1 with TRBJ1-2; 7 bases map to TRBD1. This CDR3 reads CSVTGVRGYGYTF. CDR3 nucleotides: TGCAGCGTTACAGGGGTTAGAGGCTATGGCTACACCTTC.